The sequence of this TCR beta chain was determined in a study of OX40 agonist ivuxolimab in advanced cancers. General study points: At 0.1-3.0 mg/kg, partial responders had clonal expansion among the lowest observed.

About this clone itself: Its target is unknown.

The repertoire was sequenced with immunoSEQ multiplex PCR; TCRdb's copy has only in-frame clones and lacks some. The table records fewer than 110,000 clones, around 90% of them present only once. Trimming removed 7 bases at V and 3 bases at J, with 18 bases between. Looked up from germline, CDR1 is MNHEY and CDR2 is SVGAGI. CDR3 length equals 15 residues. Sequencing was performed on CD4+ or CD8+ T cells sorted from blood, taken in a trial of the OX40 agonist ivuxolimab. This chain uses TRBV6-5 with TRBJ1-1; no definite D call. This clonotype originated in an adult with an advanced solid tumor such as melanoma, head and neck, liver or kidney cancer. CDR3 region: CASINNVLLDTEAFF. The CDR3, as DNA: TGTGCCAGCATTAACAACGTTCTCTTGGACACTGAAGCTTTCTTT.